These 27 T cell receptor beta chains were all obtained from the same sample, sequenced in a study of blood T cells in healthy people across ages (dated by TCRdb to 2013 to 2016). Preparation of the library involved 5' RACE. Instrument used: Illumina HiSeq 2500. A second PCR of about 7 to 12 cycles was run with a J-beta primer mix and a sample-barcoded 5' primer. TCRdb applied fastp at Q25 and MiXCR to the public reads, then kept only in-frame beta chains. Each entry merges the rows of one CDR3 protein and shows their most common DNA and genes. Within this sample are about 780,000 distinct CDR3 sequences, with less than 60% of them counted one time only. The ten largest clones take up around 18% of the sample. The sequenced sample consisted of blood. The receptor set was obtained from an elderly man in good health.

The genes are TRBV6-1 and TRBJ2-6; TRBD1 agrees at 7 bases. The CDR3 is 15 amino acids. The J segment lost 4 bases and the V segment lost 4 bases, leaving 4 bases of the junction unmatched. Germline lookup yields CDR1 MNHNS and CDR2 SASEGT. CDR3 coding DNA: TGTGCCAGCAGTGCCGGGACAGCGGGGGCCAACGTCCTGACTTTC. It specifies CASSAGTAGANVLTF.

This chain joins TRBV12-3 or TRBV12-4 and TRBJ2-7; D might be TRBD2 (7 bases). The ends were cut back, 4 bases at V and 2 bases at J, with 12 bases in the middle. This CDR3 region has 14 residues. The CDR3, as DNA: TGTGCCAGCAGTTGGGGAGGGGGGACCTACGAGCAGTACTTC. Its protein is CASSWGGGTYEQYF.

The V and J genes are TRBV2 and TRBJ1-2; D uncertain. Trimming shortened V by 3 bases and J by 8 bases, and 10 bases separated the two germline ends. Germline V lookup: CDR1 SNHLY, CDR2 FYNNEI. CDR3 length: 12 amino acids. The CDR3 coding sequence is TGTGCCAGCAGTGATTCCAGACGCGGCTACACCTTC. It encodes CASSDSRRGYTF.

The chain uses TRBV20-1 and TRBJ2-7; TRBD2 aligns across 8 bases. Germline V CDR1 and CDR2: DFQATT, SNEGSKA (reference sequence). V gave up 2 bases and J gave up 2 bases; unmatched junction bases: 5. The CDR3 contains 14 residues. The CDR3 DNA sequence: TGCAGTGCTAGAAGCGGGGGCTTCCCCTACGAGCAGTACTTC. The encoded protein is CSARSGGFPYEQYF.

The chain joins TRBV24-1 to TRBJ2-7, with D hard to call. In germline, CDR1 is KGHDR, CDR2 SFDVKD. The CDR3 extends over 15 amino acids. Trimming shortened V by 2 bases and J by 2 bases, and 12 bases separated the two germline ends. The CDR3 DNA follows: TGTGCCACCAGTGATTCTGGAAACAGCCCCTACGAGCAGTACTTC. Amino acids: CATSDSGNSPYEQYF.

V and J are TRBV20-1 and TRBJ2-1; D is uncertain. V lost 7 bases, J lost 0 bases, and 10 bases lay in between. The CDR3 is made up of 13 amino acids. Germline V gives CDR1 DFQATT, CDR2 SNEGSKA (reference sequence). In nucleotides, the CDR3 is TGCAGTGTAGAAACCTCCTCCTACAATGAGCAGTTCTTC. Encoded protein: CSVETSSYNEQFF.

V gene TRBV6-2 or TRBV6-3 combines with J gene TRBJ2-7; 10 bases agree with TRBD2. CDR3 length: 15 residues. Germline loops: CDR1 MNHEY, CDR2 SVGEGT. Losses at the gene ends were 6 bases for V and 0 bases for J; bases not matched to a gene: 5. The CDR3 sequence is CASSLSGGTSYEQYF. The CDR3 nucleotides read TGTGCCAGCAGCCTTAGCGGGGGGACCTCCTACGAGCAGTACTTC.

As concerns this clonotype: The germline gene is not matched at one end of the junction; a read error may be the cause. The V call is TRBV6-2 or TRBV6-3, the J call TRBJ2-1; TRBD2 aligns across 7 bases. Germline V gene sequence: CDR1 MNHEY, CDR2 SVGEGT. The CDR3 extends over 18 amino acids. CDR3 DNA: TGTGCCAGCAGTTACCGGTCGGGACTATCGAGCTCCTACAATGAGCGGTACTTC. Amino acid sequence: CASSYRSGLSSSYNERYF.

A few counts support this clonotype. V usage is TRBV7-3 and J usage is TRBJ2-3; D is perhaps TRBD2 (6 bases). The V gene lost 2 bases and the J gene lost 6 bases, with 15 bases spanning the gap. The CDR3 is 15 amino acids. Germline V lookup: CDR1 SGHTA, CDR2 FQGTGA. The CDR3 loop reads CASSLGSRGTDTQYF. The DNA for the CDR3 is TGTGCCAGCAGCTTAGGATCCCGGGGGACGGATACGCAGTATTTT.

This clonotype has a handful of counts. The rearrangement uses TRBV10-3 and TRBJ2-5; TRBD2 matches 8 bases. The J call may be in error: the DNA end matches TRBJ2-7 better. This CDR3 has 16 amino acids. Germline CDR1 ENHRY, CDR2 SYGVKD. The CDR3 coding sequence is TGTGCCATCAGTGACACTTCCGGGACTAGTGGGATCGAGCAGTACTTC. Its translation: CAISDTSGTSGIEQYF.

This clonotype appeared once. One junction end disagrees with the germline gene, perhaps due to a read error. The chain is built from TRBV12-3 or TRBV12-4 and TRBJ2-1; 7 nucleotides match TRBD2. This CDR3 spans 16 amino acids. The chain's CDR3 is CAGSLNRAGAYNEQFF. Here the CDR3 DNA reads TGTGCCGGCAGTTTAAATCGGGCGGGAGCATACAATGAGCAGTTCTTC.

The rearrangement joins TRBV27 to TRBJ1-1; D might be TRBD1 (5 bases). Trimming removed 6 bases from V and 4 bases from J, with 15 bases in between. Germline CDR1 reads MNHEY; CDR2 reads SMNVEV (reference sequence). This CDR3 spans 14 amino acids. DNA for the CDR3: TGTGCCAGCAGCCCGAGGGGCCGCACCACTGAAGCTTTCTTT. It is translated as CASSPRGRTTEAFF.

This clonotype was seen more than once but under ten times. V gene TRBV2 combines with J gene TRBJ2-5; tentative D call: TRBD1 (6 bases). Germline-derived CDR1 and CDR2 are SNHLY and FYNNEI. CDR3 length: 14 residues. The germline V and J ends were trimmed by 1 base and 5 bases, with 11 bases remaining between them. CDR3 nucleotides: TGTGCCAGCAGTGAAGACAGGGTGACGGAGACCCAGTACTTC. Protein sequence: CASSEDRVTETQYF.

J is TRBJ1-2 and V is TRBV9; D unclear. V was shortened by 3 bases and J by 2 bases, with 11 bases between the two germline ends. Germline V gene data show CDR1 as SGDLS and CDR2 as YYNGEE. The CDR3 runs to 14 residues. The CDR3 region is CASSAATRNYGYTF. CDR3 DNA: TGTGCCAGCAGCGCTGCGACACGCAACTATGGCTACACCTTC.

This clonotype occurred once. This chain connects TRBV28 to TRBJ1-5; D might be TRBD1 (6 bases). The germline CDR1 and CDR2 sequences are MDHEN and SYDVKM. This CDR3 is built from 17 residues. V was trimmed by 1 base and J by 5 bases, leaving 18 bases between them. The CDR3 nucleotides read TGTGCCAGCAGTTTATATCCCCGGGGGGGCTCTCATCAGCCCCAGCATTTT. Translated: CASSLYPRGGSHQPQHF.

The chain recombines TRBV12-3 or TRBV12-4 with TRBJ2-7; D unresolved. Matching the DNA end better, TRBJ2-5 makes the J call doubtful. The CDR3 runs 15 residues. The CDR3 here is CASSFQWALKETQYF. In nucleotides, the CDR3 is TGTGCCAGCAGTTTCCAATGGGCACTCAAAGAGACCCAGTACTTC.

The V call is TRBV2, the J call TRBJ1-2, with D perhaps matching TRBD1 (5 bases). This CDR3 is built from 15 residues. Germline-derived CDR1 and CDR2 are SNHLY and FYNNEI. Trimming shortened V by 6 bases and J by 7 bases, and 21 bases separated the two germline ends. CDR3 sequence: CASRVGTAGLSGYTF. In DNA, the CDR3 is TGTGCCAGCAGAGTTGGGACGGCCGGCTTGAGTGGCTACACCTTC.

Worth noting for this clonotype: Given a much more abundant clone one base away, this may be a read error. The chain uses TRBV11-1 and TRBJ2-1; possible D gene TRBD2, 5 bases. Germline CDR1 and CDR2: SGHAT and FQDESV (reference sequence). The CDR3 runs 15 residues. The V and J ends lost 5 bases and 4 bases respectively, with 15 bases between them. The CDR3 region is CASSLGGLEYNEQFF. CDR3 nucleotide sequence: TGTGCCAGCAGCCTTGGTGGACTGGAGTACAATGAGCAGTTCTTC.

CDR3 in amino acids: CASSSPGTLDTDTQYF. CDR3 in DNA: TGTGCCAGCAGCTCCCCCGGGACTCTCGACACAGATACGCAGTATTTT. V and J are TRBV5-6 and TRBJ2-3; D is possibly TRBD2 (6 bases). The germline V gene encodes CDR1 SGHDT and CDR2 YYEEEE. V was shortened by 3 bases and J by 2 bases, with 16 bases between the two germline ends. This CDR3 comprises 16 residues.

This sequence joins TRBV28 and TRBJ1-5, with D possibly TRBD1 on 6 matching bases. CDR3 size: 14 residues. CDR1 is MDHEN, CDR2 SYDVKM, per germline. Trimming took 4 bases from V and 8 from J, leaving 15 bases between them. DNA for the CDR3: TGTGCCAGCAGTTCAGTTCAGGGGTGGGAGCCCCAGCATTTT. Translating gives CASSSVQGWEPQHF.

The count of this clonotype is one. The rearrangement uses TRBV4-1 and TRBJ2-7; D unresolved. The closer fit of TRBJ2-5 to the DNA end suggests the J call may be wrong. This CDR3 has 14 residues. Germline V gene data show CDR1 as MGHRA and CDR2 as YSYEKL. CDR3 nucleotides: TGCGCCAGCACTATAAATACCGGTGGAGAGACCCAGTACTTC. It translates to CASTINTGGETQYF.

The CDR3 nucleotides read TGTGCCAGCAGTGAAGGACTAGCGGCCCCTCTGGATGAGCAGTACTTC. It specifies CASSEGLAAPLDEQYF. V and J are TRBV2 and TRBJ2-4, with TRBD2 matching over 9 bases. This CDR3 has 16 residues. Germline assignment: CDR1 SNHLY and CDR2 FYNNEI. With 1 base clipped from V and 13 bases from J, the junction kept 14 bases outside the gene matches.

The chain joins TRBV20-1 to TRBJ2-3; D is possibly TRBD1 (5 bases). Between the trimmed V and J ends, which lost 3 bases and 2 bases, there was a span of 12 bases. Germline V lookup: CDR1 DFQATT, CDR2 SNEGSKA (reference sequence). This CDR3 has 14 amino acids. The CDR3 nucleotides read TGCAGTGCTAGTCAAGGGGCAGTCACAGATACGCAGTATTTT. Translating it yields CSASQGAVTDTQYF.

This clonotype was counted ten times or more. This chain joins TRBV27 and TRBJ2-7, with TRBD1 matching 9 bases. The CDR3 runs to 15 residues. Germline V gene data show CDR1 as MNHEY and CDR2 as SMNVEV (reference sequence). Unmatched junction bases numbered 9, after V lost 6 bases and J lost 3 bases. Written as DNA, the CDR3 is TGTGCCAGCAGCGTCGGGACAGGGAGGATCTACGAGCAGTACTTC. This encodes CASSVGTGRIYEQYF.

The chain combines TRBV9 with TRBJ2-2, with D uncertain. Germline V gene lookup returns CDR1 SGDLS and CDR2 YYNGEE. This CDR3 has 13 amino acids. Trimming took 5 bases from V and 7 from J, leaving 12 bases between them. DNA of the CDR3: TGTGCCAGCAGTCTCAACCTATACGGGGAGCTGTTTTTT. It specifies CASSLNLYGELFF.

This clonotype has a single count. The chain is built from TRBV12-3 or TRBV12-4 and TRBJ2-4; D gene ambiguous. With 2 bases removed from V and 3 bases from J, the gap between germline ends came to 8 bases. This CDR3 has 14 amino acids. CDR3 residues: CASSLTESKNIQYF. CDR3 DNA sequence: TGTGCCAGCAGTTTAACCGAGAGCAAAAACATTCAGTACTTC.

In its sample, this clonotype was seen many times. The rearrangement links TRBV20-1 to TRBJ2-1, with D tentatively TRBD2 (5 bases). The CDR3 extends over 14 amino acids. Germline CDR1 and CDR2: DFQATT and SNEGSKA (reference sequence). Trimming removed 5 bases from V and 0 bases from J, with 11 bases in between. CDR3 coding DNA: TGCAGTGCTCAAACTAGAGGCTCCTACAATGAGCAGTTCTTC. Protein product: CSAQTRGSYNEQFF.